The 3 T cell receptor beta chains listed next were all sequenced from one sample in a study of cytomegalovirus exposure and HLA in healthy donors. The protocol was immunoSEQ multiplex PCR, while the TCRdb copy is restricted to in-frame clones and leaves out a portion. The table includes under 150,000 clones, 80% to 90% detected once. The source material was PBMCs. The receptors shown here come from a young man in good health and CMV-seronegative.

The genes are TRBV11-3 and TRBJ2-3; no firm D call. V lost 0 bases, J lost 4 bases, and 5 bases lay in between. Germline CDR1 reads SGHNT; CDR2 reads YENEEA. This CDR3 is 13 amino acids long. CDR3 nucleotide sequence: TGTGCCAGCAGCTTAGATAGCTCAGATACGCAGTATTTT. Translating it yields CASSLDSSDTQYF. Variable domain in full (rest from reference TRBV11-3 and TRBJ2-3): EAGVVQSPRYKIIEKKQPVAFWCNPISGHNTLYWYLQNLGQGPELLIRYENEEAVDDSQLPKDRFSAERLKGVDSTLKIQPAELGDSAVYLCASSLDSSDTQYFGPGTRLTVL.

CDR3 amino acids: CASGIAGSSYNEQFF. As DNA, the CDR3 is TGTGCTAGTGGTATAGCGGGAAGCTCCTACAATGAGCAGTTCTTC. V is TRBV12-5 and J is TRBJ2-1, with 8 bases lining up with TRBD2. After removal of 5 bases from V and 0 bases from J, the junction contained 3 bases not matched to a gene. CDR1 LGHNT and CDR2 FRNRAP come from the germline V gene. The CDR3 totals 15 residues.

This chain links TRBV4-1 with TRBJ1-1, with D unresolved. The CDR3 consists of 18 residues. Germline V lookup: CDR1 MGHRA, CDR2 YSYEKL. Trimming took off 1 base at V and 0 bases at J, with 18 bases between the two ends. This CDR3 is CASSQAGFFVTVNTEAFF. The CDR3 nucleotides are TGCGCCAGCAGCCAAGCGGGGTTCTTCGTGACGGTGAACACTGAAGCTTTCTTT.